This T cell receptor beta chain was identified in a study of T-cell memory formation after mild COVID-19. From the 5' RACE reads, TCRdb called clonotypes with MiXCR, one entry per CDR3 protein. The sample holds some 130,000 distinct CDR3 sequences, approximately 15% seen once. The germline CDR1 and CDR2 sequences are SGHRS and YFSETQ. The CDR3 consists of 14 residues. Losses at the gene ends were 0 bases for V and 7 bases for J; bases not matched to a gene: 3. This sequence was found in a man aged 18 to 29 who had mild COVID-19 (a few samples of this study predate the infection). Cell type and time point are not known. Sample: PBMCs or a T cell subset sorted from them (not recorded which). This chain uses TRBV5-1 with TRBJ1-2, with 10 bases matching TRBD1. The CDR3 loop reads CASSLGQGARGYTF. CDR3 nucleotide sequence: TGCGCCAGCAGCTTGGGACAGGGGGCGCGTGGCTACACCTTC.